The text below deals with one T cell receptor beta chain. The data derive from a study of blood T cell repertoires in COVID-19. Study details: Samples of COVID-19 (acute and convalescent) were obtained from the United States, Italy and Spain. PBMCs, B-cell-depleted T cells, or T cells were the source of the cDNA or gDNA that made up the material.

Germline CDR1 reads SGHTA; CDR2 reads FQGNSA. CDR3 length: 17 residues. The V and J ends lost 1 base and 0 bases respectively, with 13 bases between them. In the authors' methods: Amplification with reference gene primers provided the estimates of nucleated cell counts. The assay was immunoSEQ multiplex PCR, and TCRdb's table has in-frame clones only and misses some. The V and J calls and clone size come from that table; D and trimming were worked out from the DNA. The data contain roughly 250,000 clones, around 80% of them singletons. The V call is TRBV7-2, the J call TRBJ2-1; D unresolved. The TCR sequence derives from a woman in her 40s with active or convalescent COVID-19. The source material was peripheral blood. The CDR3 DNA reads TGTGCCAGCAGCTTAGGCGGAGCCAGAGGCTCCTACAATGAGCAGTTCTTC. Its protein is CASSLGGARGSYNEQFF.